A selection of T cell receptor beta chains follows, all from one sample in a study of cytomegalovirus exposure and HLA in healthy donors. Measured with immunoSEQ multiplex PCR; TCRdb has only the in-frame clones, and not every one. The top ten clones hold 1.3% of a sample with over 200,000 clones, under 90% of them seen once. The sample was PBMCs. Every receptor here comes from a human donor in good health. Both conserved end residues are part of each CDR3. Each record gives: J gene, D gene, V gene, clone size, CDR3 protein, CDR3 DNA. A D gene is named only where the DNA matches it firmly. Expanded clones get a size class; other rows say once, few or many, or leave the size out.

TRBJ1-2,-,TRBV7-2,-,CASSLGEGGRGYTF,TGTGCCAGCAGCTTGGGGGAAGGAGGGAGGGGCTACACCTTC
TRBJ1-5,-,TRBV7-2,few,CASSQINQPQHF,TGTGCCAGCAGCCAGATCAATCAGCCCCAGCATTTT
TRBJ2-7,-,TRBV6-5,few,CATTKGAGGAYEQYF,TGTGCCACCACTAAGGGGGCGGGAGGTGCCTACGAGCAGTACTTC
TRBJ2-7,TRBD2,TRBV7-6,-,CASTTGLAGAEQYF,TGTGCCAGCACCACGGGACTAGCGGGAGCCGAGCAGTACTTC
TRBJ2-7,TRBD1,TRBV18,-,CASSPWQGANEQYF,TGTGCCAGCTCACCATGGCAGGGGGCCAACGAGCAGTACTTC
TRBJ2-2,TRBD1,TRBV7-9,-,CASSLSDRGDTGELFF,TGTGCCAGCAGCTTATCGGACAGGGGGGACACCGGGGAGCTGTTTTTT
TRBJ2-5,TRBD2,TRBV13,-,CASSLRTSGAMKETQYF,TGTGCCAGCAGCCTACGGACTAGCGGAGCGATGAAAGAGACCCAGTACTTC
TRBJ2-5,TRBD1,TRBV30,-,CAWSGQGGTQETQYF,TGTGCCTGGAGCGGACAGGGGGGGACTCAAGAGACCCAGTACTTC
TRBJ2-7,TRBD2,TRBV5-1,-,CASSPPASGTYEQYF,TGCGCCAGCAGCCCCCCGGCTAGCGGGACCTACGAGCAGTACTTC
TRBJ2-7,-,TRBV21-1,-,CASSKVTGTEYPYEQYF,TGTGCCAGCAGCAAAGTAACCGGGACAGAGTACCCCTACGAGCAGTACTTC
TRBJ1-1,-,TRBV15,-,CATSRDPQGNTEAFF,TGTGCCACCAGCAGAGATCCCCAGGGGAACACTGAAGCTTTCTTT
TRBJ2-7,-,TRBV5-1,-,CASSLDVGSSYEQYF,TGCGCCAGCAGCTTGGATGTCGGTAGCTCCTACGAGCAGTACTTC
TRBJ2-5,-,TRBV4-1,-,CASSQDQSVMAETQYF,TGCGCCAGCAGCCAAGATCAGTCAGTCATGGCAGAGACCCAGTACTTC
TRBJ2-1,-,TRBV21-1,-,CASSPWNPQAGCNEQFF,TGTGCCAGCAGCCCCTGGAACCCCCAAGCAGGGTGCAATGAGCAGTTCTTC
TRBJ2-7,TRBD1,TRBV6-5,few,CASSYGQGAGEQYF,TGTGCCAGCAGTTACGGACAGGGGGCGGGCGAGCAGTACTTC
TRBJ2-2,TRBD2,TRBV29-1,-,CSVSVPGLEAGELFF,TGCAGCGTTTCCGTCCCGGGACTAGAGGCCGGGGAGCTGTTTTTT
TRBJ2-7,TRBD2,TRBV6-5,-,CASSYLAGPSYEQYF,TGTGCCAGCAGTTATCTAGCGGGACCATCCTACGAGCAGTACTTC
TRBJ2-1,-,TRBV21-1,-,CASSKESGTGRDNEQFF,TGTGCCAGCAGCAAAGAATCCGGGACAGGTAGGGACAATGAGCAGTTCTTC
TRBJ1-1,TRBD1,TRBV6-6,-,CASSSTRDRGYTEAFF,TGTGCCAGCAGTTCCACGAGGGACAGGGGTTACACTGAAGCTTTCTTT
TRBJ2-7,-,TRBV6-1,-,CASRTGRSSYEQYF,TGTGCCAGCAGGACGGGAAGGAGCTCCTACGAGCAGTACTTC
TRBJ1-2,-,TRBV19,-,CATATRLNYGYTF,TGTGCCACTGCGACAAGACTAAACTATGGCTACACCTTC
TRBJ2-4,-,TRBV5-1,-,CASSFNREAKNIQYF,TGCGCCAGCAGCTTCAACAGGGAGGCCAAAAACATTCAGTACTTC
TRBJ2-3,-,TRBV6-4,few,CASSPKESSSQYF,TGTGCCAGCAGCCCCAAAGAGTCGTCGTCGCAGTATTTT
TRBJ2-7,TRBD2,TRBV4-2,-,CASSQGIAGGPSYEQYF,TGTGCCAGCAGCCAAGGAATAGCGGGAGGTCCCTCCTACGAGCAGTACTTC
TRBJ1-5,TRBD1,TRBV4-1,-,CASSQESWTGDQPQHF,TGCGCCAGCAGCCAAGAGTCTTGGACAGGGGATCAGCCCCAGCATTTT
TRBJ2-3,-,TRBV25-1,-,CASSRAGVSTDTQYF,TGTGCCAGCAGTAGGGCAGGGGTGAGCACAGATACGCAGTATTTT
TRBJ2-7,TRBD2,TRBV28,-,CASGTPGGTYEQYF,TGTGCCAGCGGAACACCGGGAGGGACGTACGAGCAGTACTTC
TRBJ2-7,TRBD2,TRBV5-4,-,CASSDGTSGTHEQYF,TGTGCCAGCAGTGACGGCACTAGCGGGACTCACGAGCAGTACTTC
TRBJ2-1,TRBD2,TRBV7-6,-,CASSPVGGRYNEQFF,TGTGCCAGCAGCCCCGTTGGCGGGAGATACAATGAGCAGTTCTTC
TRBJ2-2,TRBD2,TRBV4-2,-,CASSQGRLASGELFF,TGTGCCAGCAGCCAAGGGAGACTAGCGTCCGGGGAGCTGTTTTTT
TRBJ2-5,-,TRBV6-1,-,CASSWSRQETQYF,TGTGCCAGTAGCTGGTCACGGCAAGAGACCCAGTACTTC
TRBJ1-1,-,TRBV11-3,-,CASSWRGGETEAFF,TGTGCCAGCAGCTGGCGGGGCGGGGAGACTGAAGCTTTCTTT
TRBJ2-5,TRBD2,TRBV7-9,-,CASSLASSVPGGQYF,TGTGCCAGCAGCTTAGCTTCCAGCGTGCCGGGGGGGCAGTACTTC
TRBJ2-7,-,TRBV2,-,CASSLSPEGVGVYEQYF,TGTGCCAGCAGTCTAAGCCCTGAGGGGGTGGGTGTGTACGAGCAGTACTTC
TRBJ1-3,-,TRBV7-6,once,CASSFSTFQGPGNTIYF,TGTGCCAGCAGCTTTAGTACCTTCCAGGGGCCGGGAAACACCATATATTTT
TRBJ2-2,TRBD2,TRBV7-7,-,CASSLGGGRDAGELFF,TGTGCTAGCAGCCTCGGGGGGGGGCGGGACGCCGGGGAGCTGTTTTTT
TRBJ1-1,-,TRBV7-9,-,CASSYFGRGSGAFF,TGTGCCAGCAGCTACTTCGGCAGGGGCAGCGGAGCTTTCTTT
TRBJ2-7,TRBD2,TRBV28,-,CASSGTNSYEQYF,TGTGCCAGCAGTGGGACTAACTCCTACGAGCAGTACTTC
TRBJ2-7,-,TRBV27,-,CASSKGHYYEQYF,TGTGCCAGCAGCAAGGGACATTACTACGAGCAGTACTTC
TRBJ1-1,TRBD1,TRBV18,-,CASLYRGGAAEAFF,TGTGCCAGCCTGTACAGGGGGGGGGCGGCGGAAGCTTTCTTT
TRBJ2-7,-,TRBV5-8,-,CASSFQVYEQYF,TGTGCCAGCAGCTTTCAGGTATACGAGCAGTACTTC
TRBJ2-1,-,TRBV5-1,-,CASSLDRNEQFF,TGCGCCAGCAGCTTGGACAGAAATGAGCAGTTCTTC
TRBJ1-1,TRBD1,TRBV10-3,-,CAIGDRVGEAFF,TGTGCCATCGGCGACAGGGTGGGGGAAGCTTTCTTT
TRBJ2-3,TRBD1,TRBV28,-,CASSTTGTGNFRSQYF,TGTGCCAGCAGTACTACCGGGACAGGGAACTTTCGTTCGCAGTATTTT